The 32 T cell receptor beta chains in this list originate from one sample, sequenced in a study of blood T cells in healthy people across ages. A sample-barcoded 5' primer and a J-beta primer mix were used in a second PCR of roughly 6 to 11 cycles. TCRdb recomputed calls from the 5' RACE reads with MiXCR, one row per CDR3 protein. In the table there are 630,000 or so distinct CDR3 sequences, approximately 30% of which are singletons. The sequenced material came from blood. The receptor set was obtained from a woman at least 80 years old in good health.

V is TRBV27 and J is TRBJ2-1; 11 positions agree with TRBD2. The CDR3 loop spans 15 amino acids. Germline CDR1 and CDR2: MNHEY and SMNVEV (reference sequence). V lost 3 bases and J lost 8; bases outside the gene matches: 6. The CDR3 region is CASSFLAGGGDEQFF. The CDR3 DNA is TGTGCCAGCAGTTTTCTAGCGGGGGGCGGGGATGAGCAGTTCTTC.

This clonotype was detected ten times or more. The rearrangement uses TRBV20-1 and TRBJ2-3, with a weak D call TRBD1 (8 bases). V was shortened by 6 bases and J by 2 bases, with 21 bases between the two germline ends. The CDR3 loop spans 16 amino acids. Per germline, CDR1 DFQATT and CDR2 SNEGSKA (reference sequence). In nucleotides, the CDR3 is TGCAGTGCCCCCAGGGGGCTAGCGGACCCCACAGATACGCAGTATTTT. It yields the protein CSAPRGLADPTDTQYF.

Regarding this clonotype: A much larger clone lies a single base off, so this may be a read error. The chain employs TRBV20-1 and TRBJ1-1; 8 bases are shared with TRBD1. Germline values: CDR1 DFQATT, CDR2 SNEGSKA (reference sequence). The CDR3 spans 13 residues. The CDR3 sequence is CSVPQGARTEAIF. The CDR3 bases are TGCAGTGTCCCTCAGGGGGCGCGCACTGAAGCTATCTTT.

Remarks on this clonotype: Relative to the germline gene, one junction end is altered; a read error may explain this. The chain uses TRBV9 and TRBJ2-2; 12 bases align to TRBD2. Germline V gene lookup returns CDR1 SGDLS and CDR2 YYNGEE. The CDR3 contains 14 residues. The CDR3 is CASSGLAGAGERFF. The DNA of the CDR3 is TGTGCCAGCAGCGGACTAGCGGGGGCCGGGGAGCGGTTTTTT.

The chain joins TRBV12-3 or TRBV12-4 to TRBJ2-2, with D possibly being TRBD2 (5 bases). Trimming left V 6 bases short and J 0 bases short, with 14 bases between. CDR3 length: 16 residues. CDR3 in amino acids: CASSHFGVANTGELFF. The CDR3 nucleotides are TGTGCCAGCAGCCATTTCGGGGTAGCGAACACCGGGGAGCTGTTTTTT.

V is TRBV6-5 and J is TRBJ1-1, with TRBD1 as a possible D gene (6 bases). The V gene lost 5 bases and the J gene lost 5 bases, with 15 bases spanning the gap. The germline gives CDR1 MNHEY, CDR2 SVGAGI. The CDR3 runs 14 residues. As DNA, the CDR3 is TGTGCCAGCAGTCCACAAGTCAGGGGAACTGAAGCTTTCTTT. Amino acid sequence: CASSPQVRGTEAFF.

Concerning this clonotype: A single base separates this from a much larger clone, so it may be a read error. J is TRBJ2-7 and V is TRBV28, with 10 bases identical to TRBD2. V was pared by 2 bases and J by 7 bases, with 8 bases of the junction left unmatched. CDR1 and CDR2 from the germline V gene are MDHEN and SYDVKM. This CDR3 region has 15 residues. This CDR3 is CASSLQRGGNNEQYF. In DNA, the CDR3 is TGTGCCAGCAGTTTACAGCGGGGGGGAAACAATGAGCAGTACTTC.

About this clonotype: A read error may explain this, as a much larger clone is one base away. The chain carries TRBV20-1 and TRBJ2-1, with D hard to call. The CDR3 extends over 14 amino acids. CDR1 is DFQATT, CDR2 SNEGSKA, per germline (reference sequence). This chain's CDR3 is CSARDTEHYNEQSF. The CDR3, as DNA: TGCAGTGCTAGAGATACGGAACATTACAATGAGCAGTCCTTC.

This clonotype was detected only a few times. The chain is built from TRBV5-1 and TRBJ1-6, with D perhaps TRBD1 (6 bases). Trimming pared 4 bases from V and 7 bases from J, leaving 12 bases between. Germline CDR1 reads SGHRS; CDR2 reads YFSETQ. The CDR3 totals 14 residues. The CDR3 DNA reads TGCGCCAGCAGCGCCGGACAGATGAATTCACCCCTCCACTTT. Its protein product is CASSAGQMNSPLHF.

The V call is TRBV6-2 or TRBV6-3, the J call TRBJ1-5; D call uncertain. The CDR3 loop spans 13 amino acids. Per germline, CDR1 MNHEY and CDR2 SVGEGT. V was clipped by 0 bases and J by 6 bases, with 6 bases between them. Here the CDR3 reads CASSYSIGQPQHF. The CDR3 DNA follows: TGTGCCAGCAGTTACTCGATTGGTCAGCCCCAGCATTTT.

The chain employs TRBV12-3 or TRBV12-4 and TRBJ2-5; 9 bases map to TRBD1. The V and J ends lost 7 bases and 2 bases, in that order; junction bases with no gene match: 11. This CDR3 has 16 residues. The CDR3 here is CASTLGGQGRQETQYF. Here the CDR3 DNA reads TGTGCCAGCACCCTGGGCGGACAGGGGAGGCAAGAGACCCAGTACTTC.

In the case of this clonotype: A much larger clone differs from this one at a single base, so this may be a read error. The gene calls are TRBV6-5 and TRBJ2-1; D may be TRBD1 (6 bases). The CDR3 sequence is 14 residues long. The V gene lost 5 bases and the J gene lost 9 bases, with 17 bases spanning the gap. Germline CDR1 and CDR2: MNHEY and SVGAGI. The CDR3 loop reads CASSMDSSRGEQFF. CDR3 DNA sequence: TGTGCCAGCAGTATGGACTCGTCCAGGGGTGAGCAGTTCTTC.

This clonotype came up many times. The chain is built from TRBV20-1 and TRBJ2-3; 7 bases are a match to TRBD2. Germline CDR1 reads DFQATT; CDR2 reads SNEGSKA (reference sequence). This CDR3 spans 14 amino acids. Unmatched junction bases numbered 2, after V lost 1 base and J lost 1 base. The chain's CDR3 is CSARASGGTDTQYF. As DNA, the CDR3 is TGCAGTGCTAGAGCCAGCGGGGGCACAGATACGCAGTATTTT.

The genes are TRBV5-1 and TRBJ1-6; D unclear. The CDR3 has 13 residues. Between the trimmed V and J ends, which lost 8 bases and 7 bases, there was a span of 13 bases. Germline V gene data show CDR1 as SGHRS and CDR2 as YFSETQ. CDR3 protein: CASSRDTNSPLHF. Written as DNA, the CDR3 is TGCGCCAGTTCCCGGGATACAAATTCACCCCTCCACTTT.

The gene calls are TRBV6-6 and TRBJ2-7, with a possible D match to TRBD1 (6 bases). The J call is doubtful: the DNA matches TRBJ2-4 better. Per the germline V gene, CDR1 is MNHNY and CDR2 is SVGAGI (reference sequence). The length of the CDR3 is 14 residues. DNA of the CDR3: TGTGCCAGCAGTTACAACGGACAGAAAAACATTCAGTACTTC. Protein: CASSYNGQKNIQYF.

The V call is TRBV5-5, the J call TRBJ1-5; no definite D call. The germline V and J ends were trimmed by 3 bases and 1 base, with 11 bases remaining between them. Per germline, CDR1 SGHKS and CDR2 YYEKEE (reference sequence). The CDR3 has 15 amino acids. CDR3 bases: TGTGCCAGCAGCTGGGGAGGCGCAAGCAATCAGCCCCAGCATTTT. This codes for CASSWGGASNQPQHF.

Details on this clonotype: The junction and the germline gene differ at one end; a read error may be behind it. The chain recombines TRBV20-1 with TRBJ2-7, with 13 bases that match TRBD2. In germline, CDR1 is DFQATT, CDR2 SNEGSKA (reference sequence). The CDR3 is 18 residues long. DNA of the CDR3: TGCAGCGCTAAAAGACTAGCGGGGGGCCTTGCTTCCTACAATGAGCAGTACTTC. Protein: CSAKRLAGGLASYNEQYF.

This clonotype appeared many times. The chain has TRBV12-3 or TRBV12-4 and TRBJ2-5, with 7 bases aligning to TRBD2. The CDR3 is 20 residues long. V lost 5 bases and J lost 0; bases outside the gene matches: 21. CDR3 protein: CASSPTDYSGGSGDQETQYF. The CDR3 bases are TGTGCCAGCAGTCCAACGGACTATTCGGGTGGAAGCGGGGACCAAGAGACCCAGTACTTC.

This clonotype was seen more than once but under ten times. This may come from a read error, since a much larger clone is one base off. CDR3 region: CASSFSNIGSRETQFF. In nucleotides, the CDR3 is TGTGCCAGCAGCTTCTCTAACATCGGCAGTCGAGAGACCCAGTTCTTC. V and J are TRBV7-8 and TRBJ2-5; no clear D gene. Judging by the DNA end, TRBJ2-1 fits better; the J call may be wrong. Germline-derived CDR1 and CDR2 are SGHVS and FQNEAQ. This CDR3 spans 16 amino acids.

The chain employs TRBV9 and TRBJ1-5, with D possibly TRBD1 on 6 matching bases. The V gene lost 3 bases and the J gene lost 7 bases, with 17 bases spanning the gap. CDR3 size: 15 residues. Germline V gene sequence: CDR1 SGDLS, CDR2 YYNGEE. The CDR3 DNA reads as TGTGCCAGCAGCGAGGGCCTGATTCAGGGGCAGCCCCAGCATTTT. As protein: CASSEGLIQGQPQHF. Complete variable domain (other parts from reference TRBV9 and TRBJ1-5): DSGVTQTPKHLITATGQRVTLRCSPRSGDLSVYWYQQSLDQGLQFLIQYYNGEERAKGNILERFSAQQFPDLHSELNLSSLELGDSALYFCASSEGLIQGQPQHFGDGTRLSIL.

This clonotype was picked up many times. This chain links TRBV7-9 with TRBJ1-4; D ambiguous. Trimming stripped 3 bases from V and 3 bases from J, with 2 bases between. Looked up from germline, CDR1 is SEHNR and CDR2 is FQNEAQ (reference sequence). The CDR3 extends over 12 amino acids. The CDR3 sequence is CASSLANEKLFF. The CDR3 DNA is TGTGCCAGCAGCTTGGCTAATGAAAAACTGTTTTTT. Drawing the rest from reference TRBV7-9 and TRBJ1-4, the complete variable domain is DTGVSQNPRHKITKRGQNVTFRCDPISEHNRLYWYRQTLGQGPEFLTYFQNEAQLEKSRLLSDRFSAERPKGSFSTLEIQRTEQGDSAMYLCASSLANEKLFFGSGTQLSVL.

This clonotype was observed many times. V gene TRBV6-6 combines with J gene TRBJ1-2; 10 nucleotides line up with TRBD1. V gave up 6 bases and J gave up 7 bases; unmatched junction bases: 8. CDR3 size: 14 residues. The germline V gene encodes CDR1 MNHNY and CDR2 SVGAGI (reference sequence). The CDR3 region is CASSPDRGQLGYTF. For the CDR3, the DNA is TGTGCCAGCAGCCCCGACAGGGGGCAGCTTGGCTACACCTTC.

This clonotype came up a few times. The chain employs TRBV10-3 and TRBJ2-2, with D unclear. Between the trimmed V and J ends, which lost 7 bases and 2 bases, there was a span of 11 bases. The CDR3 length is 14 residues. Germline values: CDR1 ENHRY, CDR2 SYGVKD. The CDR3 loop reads CAITDTRNTGELFF. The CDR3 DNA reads TGTGCCATCACAGACACAAGAAACACCGGGGAGCTGTTTTTT.

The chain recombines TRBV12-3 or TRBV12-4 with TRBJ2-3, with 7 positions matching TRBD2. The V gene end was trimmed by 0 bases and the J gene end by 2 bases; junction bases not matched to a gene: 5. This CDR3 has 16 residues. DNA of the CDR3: TGTGCCAGCAGTTTAGCAGGGCGGGGGACCACAGATACGCAGTATTTT. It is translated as CASSLAGRGTTDTQYF.

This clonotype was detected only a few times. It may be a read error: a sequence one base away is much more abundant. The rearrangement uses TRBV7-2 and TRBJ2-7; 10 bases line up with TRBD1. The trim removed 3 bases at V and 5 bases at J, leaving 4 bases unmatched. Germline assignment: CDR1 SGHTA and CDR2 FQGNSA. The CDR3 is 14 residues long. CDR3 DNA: TGTGCCAGCAGCTTGTGGGACAGGGGCGACGAGCAGTACTTC. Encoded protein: CASSLWDRGDEQYF.

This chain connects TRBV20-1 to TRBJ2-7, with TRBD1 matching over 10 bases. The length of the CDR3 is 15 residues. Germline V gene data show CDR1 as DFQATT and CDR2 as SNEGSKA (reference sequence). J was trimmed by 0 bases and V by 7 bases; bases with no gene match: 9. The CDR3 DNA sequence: TGCAGTGGACTCCCCGGGACAGGGGACTCCTACGAGCAGTACTTC. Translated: CSGLPGTGDSYEQYF.

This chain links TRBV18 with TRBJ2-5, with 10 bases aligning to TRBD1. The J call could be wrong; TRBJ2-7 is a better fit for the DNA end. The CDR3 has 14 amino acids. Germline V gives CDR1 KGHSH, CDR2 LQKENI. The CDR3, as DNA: TGTGCCAGCTCACTAAGGACAGGGGGAGGCGAGCAGTACTTC. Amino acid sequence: CASSLRTGGGEQYF.

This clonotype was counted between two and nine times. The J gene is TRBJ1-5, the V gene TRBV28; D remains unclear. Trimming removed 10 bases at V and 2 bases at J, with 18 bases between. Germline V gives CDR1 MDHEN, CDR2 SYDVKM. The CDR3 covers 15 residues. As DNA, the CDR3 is TGTGCCACCCGGGAATTTTTTTTGGGCAATCAGCCCCAGCATTTT. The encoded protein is CATREFFLGNQPQHF.

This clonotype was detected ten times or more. In DNA, the CDR3 is TGCGCCAGCAATGGACCAGGGGGCTCCTACGAGCAGTACTTC. Its protein product is CASNGPGGSYEQYF. The rearrangement uses TRBV5-1 and TRBJ2-7, with 7 bases lining up with TRBD1. This CDR3 comprises 14 residues. After removal of 6 bases from V and 0 bases from J, the junction contained 6 bases not matched to a gene. Germline lookup yields CDR1 SGHRS and CDR2 YFSETQ.

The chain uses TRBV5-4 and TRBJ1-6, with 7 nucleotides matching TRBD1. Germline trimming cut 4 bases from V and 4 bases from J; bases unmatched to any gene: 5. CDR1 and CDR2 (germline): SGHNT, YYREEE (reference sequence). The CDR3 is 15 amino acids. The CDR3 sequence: CASSAGGGYNSPLHF. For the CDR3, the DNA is TGTGCCAGCAGCGCAGGGGGGGGATATAATTCACCCCTCCACTTT.

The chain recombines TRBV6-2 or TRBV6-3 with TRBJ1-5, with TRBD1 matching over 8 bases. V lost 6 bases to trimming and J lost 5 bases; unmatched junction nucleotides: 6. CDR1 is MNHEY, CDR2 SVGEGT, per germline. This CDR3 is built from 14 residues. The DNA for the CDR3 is TGTGCCAGCAGCTCGACAGGGGACTATCAGCCCCAGCATTTT. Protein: CASSSTGDYQPQHF.

The CDR3, as DNA: TGTGCCAGCAGTTTATTATCCCTACGGGAGCAGTACTTC. Its translation: CASSLLSLREQYF. The genes are TRBV12-3 or TRBV12-4 and TRBJ2-4; D perhaps matches TRBD2 (6 bases). V was cut by 2 bases and J by 13 bases, with 15 bases left in between. There are 13 residues in the CDR3.